These T cell receptor beta chains were read from a single sample in a study of blood T cell repertoires in COVID-19. Clones were sequenced by immunoSEQ multiplex PCR, and TCRdb holds only the in-frame ones, with some missing. The table shows about 300,000 clones, with around 92% occurring only once. Sequencing was done on a sample of peripheral blood. These receptors were taken from a woman aged 25-40 years with COVID-19, enrolled during active disease. Each CDR3 is given with its conserved first and last residue. A D gene is named only where the DNA matches it firmly. The listing skips clone size in some rows; elsewhere it reads once, few, many or a size class.

v_gene	abundance	d_gene	j_gene	CDR3aa	CDR3nt
TRBV25-1	.	.	TRBJ1-4	CASSSLGVGAEKLFF	TGTGCCAGCAGCTCCCTAGGGGTCGGCGCCGAAAAACTGTTTTTT
TRBV29-1	.	TRBD1	TRBJ2-2	CSVQGAGELFF	TGCAGCGTTCAGGGGGCCGGGGAGCTGTTTTTT
TRBV6-1	.	.	TRBJ1-2	CASSESAAWDYGYTF	TGTGCCAGCAGTGAATCCGCAGCGTGGGACTATGGCTACACCTTC
TRBV23-1	.	.	TRBJ1-5	CASTGEDSNQPQHF	TGCGCCAGCACAGGGGAAGATAGCAATCAGCCCCAGCATTTT
TRBV5-1	.	.	TRBJ2-5	CASSLASAAQYQETQYF	TGCGCCAGCAGCTTGGCCTCGGCGGCCCAGTACCAAGAGACCCAGTACTTC
TRBV3-1/TRBV3-2	.	TRBD1	TRBJ1-1	CASSQWTGAMNTEAFF	TGTGCCAGCAGCCAATGGACAGGTGCTATGAACACTGAAGCTTTCTTT
TRBV7-6	.	.	TRBJ2-5	CASSLVASPRETQYF	TGTGCCAGCAGCTTAGTCGCTAGCCCGCGGGAGACCCAGTACTTC
TRBV7-8	few	TRBD1	TRBJ1-4	CASSKQSRDRVPNEKLFF	TGTGCCAGCAGCAAACAGTCCCGGGACAGGGTACCCAATGAAAAACTGTTTTTT
TRBV11-1	.	.	TRBJ2-1	CASSFNNEQFF	TGTGCCAGCAGCTTTAACAATGAGCAGTTCTTC
TRBV28	.	.	TRBJ1-5	CASNRVSREQPQHF	TGTGCCAGCAATCGGGTTAGCAGGGAACAGCCCCAGCATTTT
TRBV7-9	.	.	TRBJ2-5	CASSYPGNQETQYF	TGTGCCAGCAGCTACCCGGGAAATCAAGAGACCCAGTACTTC